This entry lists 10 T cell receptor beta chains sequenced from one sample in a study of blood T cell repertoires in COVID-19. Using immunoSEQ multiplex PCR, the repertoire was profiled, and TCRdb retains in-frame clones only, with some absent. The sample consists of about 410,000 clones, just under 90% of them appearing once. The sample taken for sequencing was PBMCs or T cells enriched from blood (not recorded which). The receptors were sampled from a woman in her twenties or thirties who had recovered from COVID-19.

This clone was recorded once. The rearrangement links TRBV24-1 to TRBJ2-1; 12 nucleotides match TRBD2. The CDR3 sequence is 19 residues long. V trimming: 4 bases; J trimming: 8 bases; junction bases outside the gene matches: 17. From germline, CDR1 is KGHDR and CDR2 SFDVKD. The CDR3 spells CATSEPSGRAYEIHYEQFF. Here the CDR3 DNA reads TGTGCCACCAGTGAACCTAGCGGGAGGGCCTACGAGATCCACTATGAGCAGTTCTTC.

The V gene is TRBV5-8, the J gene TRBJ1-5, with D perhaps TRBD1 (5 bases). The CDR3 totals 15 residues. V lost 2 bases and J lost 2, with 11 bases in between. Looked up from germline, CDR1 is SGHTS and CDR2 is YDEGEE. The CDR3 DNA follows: TGTGCCAGCAGCTTTCCGGGGGTGGGCAATCAGCCCCAGCATTTT. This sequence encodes CASSFPGVGNQPQHF.

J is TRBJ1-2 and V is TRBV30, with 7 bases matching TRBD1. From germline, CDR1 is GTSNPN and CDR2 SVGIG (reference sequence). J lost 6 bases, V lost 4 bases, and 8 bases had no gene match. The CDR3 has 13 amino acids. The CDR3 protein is CAWTFRDSDGYTF. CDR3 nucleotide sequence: TGTGCCTGGACCTTCCGGGACAGCGATGGCTACACCTTC.

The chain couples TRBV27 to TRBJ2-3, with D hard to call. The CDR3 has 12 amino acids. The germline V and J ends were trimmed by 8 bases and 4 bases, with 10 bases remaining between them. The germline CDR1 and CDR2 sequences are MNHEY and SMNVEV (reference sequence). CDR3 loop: CASRSLADTQYF. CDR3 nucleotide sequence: TGTGCCAGCCGTAGTTTGGCAGATACGCAGTATTTT.

The CDR3 is CASSLEGWSEGYEQYF. The CDR3, as DNA: TGTGCCAGCAGCTTAGAAGGTTGGTCAGAGGGCTACGAGCAGTACTTC. The chain has TRBV7-9 and TRBJ2-7; D may be TRBD2 (5 bases). The CDR3 runs 16 residues. From germline, CDR1 is SEHNR and CDR2 FQNEAQ (reference sequence). Deletions cut 1 base from V and 3 bases from J, with 16 bases between.

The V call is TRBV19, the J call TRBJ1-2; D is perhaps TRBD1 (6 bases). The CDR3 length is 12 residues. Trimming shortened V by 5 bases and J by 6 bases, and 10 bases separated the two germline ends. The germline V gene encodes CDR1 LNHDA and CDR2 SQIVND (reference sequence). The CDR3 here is CASSSGVNGYTF. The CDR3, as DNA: TGTGCCAGTAGTTCAGGGGTGAATGGCTACACCTTC.

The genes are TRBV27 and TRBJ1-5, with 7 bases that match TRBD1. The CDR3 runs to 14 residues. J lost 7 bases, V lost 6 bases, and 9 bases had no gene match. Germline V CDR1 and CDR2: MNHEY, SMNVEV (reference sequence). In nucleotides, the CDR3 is TGTGCCAGCAGCAAGACAGGGCCGGGACAGCCCCAGCATTTT. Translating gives CASSKTGPGQPQHF.

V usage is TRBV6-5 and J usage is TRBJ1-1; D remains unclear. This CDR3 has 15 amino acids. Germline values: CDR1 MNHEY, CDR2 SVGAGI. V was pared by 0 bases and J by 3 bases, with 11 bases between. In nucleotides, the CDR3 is TGTGCCAGCAGTTACTCGAATGAGGAGGACACTGAAGCTTTCTTT. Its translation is CASSYSNEEDTEAFF.

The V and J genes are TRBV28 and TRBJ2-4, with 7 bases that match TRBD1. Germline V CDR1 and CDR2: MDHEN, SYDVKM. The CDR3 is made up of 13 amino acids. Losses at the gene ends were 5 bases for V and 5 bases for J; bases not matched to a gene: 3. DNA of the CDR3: TGTGCCAGCAGTCCGGACAGGCAAAACATTCAGTACTTC. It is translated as CASSPDRQNIQYF. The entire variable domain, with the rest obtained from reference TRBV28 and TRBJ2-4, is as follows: DVKVTQSSRYLVKRTGEKVFLECVQDMDHENMFWYRQDPGLGLRLIYFSYDVKMKEKGDIPEGYSVSREKKERFSLILESASTNQTSMYLCASSPDRQNIQYFGAGTRLSVL.

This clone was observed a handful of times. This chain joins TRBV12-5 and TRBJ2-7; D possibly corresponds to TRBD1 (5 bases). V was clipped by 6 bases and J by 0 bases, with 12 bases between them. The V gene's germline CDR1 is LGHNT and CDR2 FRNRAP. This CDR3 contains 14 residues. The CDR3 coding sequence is TGTGCTAGTGGGCTCGGACACAGCTCCTACGAGCAGTACTTC. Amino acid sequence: CASGLGHSSYEQYF.